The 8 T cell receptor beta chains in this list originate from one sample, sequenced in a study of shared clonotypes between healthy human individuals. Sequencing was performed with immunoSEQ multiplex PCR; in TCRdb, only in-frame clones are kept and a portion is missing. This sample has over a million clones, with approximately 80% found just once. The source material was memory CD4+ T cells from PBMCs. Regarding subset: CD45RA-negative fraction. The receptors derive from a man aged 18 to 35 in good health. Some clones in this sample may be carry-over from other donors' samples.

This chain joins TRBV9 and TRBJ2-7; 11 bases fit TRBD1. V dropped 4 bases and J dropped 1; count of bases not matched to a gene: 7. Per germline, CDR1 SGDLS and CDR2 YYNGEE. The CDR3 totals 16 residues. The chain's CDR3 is CASSKGQGAISYEQYF. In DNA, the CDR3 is TGTGCCAGCAGCAAAGGACAGGGGGCGATATCCTACGAGCAGTACTTC.

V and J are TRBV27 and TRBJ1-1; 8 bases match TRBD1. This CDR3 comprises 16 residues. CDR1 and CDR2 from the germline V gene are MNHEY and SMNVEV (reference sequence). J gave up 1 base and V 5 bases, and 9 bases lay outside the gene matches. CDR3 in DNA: TGTGCCAGCAGTCCAGCCCCCGGGACAGGGAACACTGAAGCTTTCTTT. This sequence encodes CASSPAPGTGNTEAFF.

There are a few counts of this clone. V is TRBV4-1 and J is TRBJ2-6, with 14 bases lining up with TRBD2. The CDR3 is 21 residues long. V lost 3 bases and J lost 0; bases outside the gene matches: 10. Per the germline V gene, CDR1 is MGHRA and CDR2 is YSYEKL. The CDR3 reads CASSQPSGLAGGPSGANVLTF. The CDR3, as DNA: TGCGCCAGCAGCCAGCCTAGCGGACTAGCGGGAGGACCCTCTGGGGCCAACGTCCTGACTTTC.

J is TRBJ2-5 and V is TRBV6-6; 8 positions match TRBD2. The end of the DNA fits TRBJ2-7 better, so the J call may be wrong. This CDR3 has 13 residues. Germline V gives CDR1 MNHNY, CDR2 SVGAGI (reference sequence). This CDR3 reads CASSYGAGGEQYF. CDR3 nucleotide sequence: TGTGCCAGCAGTTACGGCGCGGGGGGCGAGCAGTACTTC.

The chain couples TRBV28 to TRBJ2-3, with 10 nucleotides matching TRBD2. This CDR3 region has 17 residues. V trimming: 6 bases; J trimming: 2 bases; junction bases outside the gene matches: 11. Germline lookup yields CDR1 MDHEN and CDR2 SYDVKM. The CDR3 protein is CASSPTSGVGFTDTQYF. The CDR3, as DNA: TGTGCCAGCAGCCCTACTAGCGGGGTCGGATTCACAGATACGCAGTATTTT.

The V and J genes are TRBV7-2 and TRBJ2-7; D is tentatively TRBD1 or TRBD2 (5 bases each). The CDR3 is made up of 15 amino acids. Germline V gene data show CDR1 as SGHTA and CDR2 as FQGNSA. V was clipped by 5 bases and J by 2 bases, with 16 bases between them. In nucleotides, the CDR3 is TGTGCCAGCAGCAACGGGGCCGAGAACCCCTACGAGCAGTACTTC. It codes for CASSNGAENPYEQYF. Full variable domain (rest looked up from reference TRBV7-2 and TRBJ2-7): GAGVSQSPSNKVTEKGKDVELRCDPISGHTALYWYRQSLGQGLEFLIYFQGNSAPDKSGLPSDRFSAERTGGSVSTLTIQRTQQEDSAVYLCASSNGAENPYEQYFGPGTRLTVT.

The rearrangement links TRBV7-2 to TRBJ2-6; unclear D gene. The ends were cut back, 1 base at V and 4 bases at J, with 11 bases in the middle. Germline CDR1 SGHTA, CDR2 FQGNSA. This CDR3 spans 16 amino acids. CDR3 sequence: CASSLVRANGANVLTF. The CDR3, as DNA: TGTGCCAGCAGCTTAGTACGGGCCAACGGGGCCAACGTCCTGACTTTC.

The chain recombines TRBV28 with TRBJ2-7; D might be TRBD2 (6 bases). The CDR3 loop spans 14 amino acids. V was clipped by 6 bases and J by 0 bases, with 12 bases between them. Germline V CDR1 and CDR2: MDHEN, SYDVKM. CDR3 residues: CASRGSGSSYEQYF. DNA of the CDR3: TGTGCCAGCAGGGGGAGCGGGTCCTCCTACGAGCAGTACTTC. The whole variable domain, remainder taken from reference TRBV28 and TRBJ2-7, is DVKVTQSSRYLVKRTGEKVFLECVQDMDHENMFWYRQDPGLGLRLIYFSYDVKMKEKGDIPEGYSVSREKKERFSLILESASTNQTSMYLCASRGSGSSYEQYFGPGTRLTVT.